A single sample is the source of the 24 T cell receptor beta chains below, sequenced in a study of blood T cell repertoires in COVID-19. Generated by immunoSEQ multiplex PCR, the TCRdb table keeps only in-frame clones and is missing some. This sample has 60,000 to 75,000 clones, with roughly 85% found just once. Sequencing was done on a sample of peripheral blood. The receptors derive from a man aged 25 to 45 with acute or convalescent COVID-19.

This clone was seen a single time. The chain carries TRBV7-2 and TRBJ2-3; TRBD2 matches at 7 bases. The CDR3 is 15 residues long. CDR1 and CDR2 from the germline V gene are SGHTA and FQGNSA. After removal of 4 bases from V and 0 bases from J, the junction contained 4 bases not matched to a gene. The CDR3 loop reads CASSYSGISTDTQYF. In DNA, the CDR3 is TGTGCCAGCAGCTACAGCGGGATTAGCACAGATACGCAGTATTTT.

The chain employs TRBV6-5 and TRBJ2-3, with D possibly being TRBD1 (6 bases). There are 14 residues in the CDR3. Germline values: CDR1 MNHEY, CDR2 SVGAGI. The V and J ends lost 7 bases and 2 bases respectively, with 13 bases between them. CDR3 amino acids: CASNPRTATDTQYF. DNA of the CDR3: TGTGCCAGCAATCCCCGGACAGCCACAGATACGCAGTATTTT.

This clone showed up just once. This sequence joins TRBV7-2 and TRBJ1-2; 10 bases agree with TRBD1. This CDR3 has 14 residues. From germline, CDR1 is SGHTA and CDR2 FQGNSA. V shed 5 bases and J 8 bases; nucleotides not matched to a gene: 8. The CDR3 region has the DNA TGTGCCAGCAGCGTTGGACAGGGGGAAGACGGCTACACCTTC. It codes for CASSVGQGEDGYTF.

The CDR3, as DNA: TGCAGCGTTGCTCCGGACATGGACGAAAAACTGTTTTTT. Protein product: CSVAPDMDEKLFF. The rearrangement links TRBV29-1 to TRBJ1-4; D possibly corresponds to TRBD1 (5 bases). Trimming removed 4 bases from V and 8 bases from J, with 14 bases in between. CDR1 SQVTM and CDR2 ANQGSEA come from the germline V gene. This CDR3 comprises 13 residues.

This clone occurred a few times. The V gene is TRBV21-1, the J gene TRBJ1-1; no DNA check was done on the table's D call, TRBD1. TRBV21-1 is flagged as a pseudogene. The CDR3 is 12 residues long. The CDR3 loop is CANRGQNTEAFF. CDR3 DNA: TGTGCCAACCGCGGACAGAACACTGAAGCTTTCTTT.

The J gene is TRBJ1-3, the V gene TRBV4-1, with D possibly TRBD1 on 5 matching bases. Trimming shortened V by 0 bases and J by 0 bases, and 12 bases separated the two germline ends. CDR1 and CDR2 from the germline V gene are MGHRA and YSYEKL. CDR3 length equals 17 residues. CDR3 sequence: CASSQDRNRHSGNTIYF. The CDR3 nucleotides are TGCGCCAGCAGCCAAGATCGGAACAGGCACTCTGGAAACACCATATATTTT.

The V gene is TRBV5-1, the J gene TRBJ2-3, with 7 bases matching TRBD2. Germline trimming cut 2 bases from V and 0 bases from J; bases unmatched to any gene: 3. Germline loops: CDR1 SGHRS, CDR2 YFSETQ. This CDR3 contains 15 residues. CDR3 sequence (DNA): TGCGCCAGCAGCTTACTAGCGAGTAGCACAGATACGCAGTATTTT. Its protein is CASSLLASSTDTQYF.

The genes are TRBV7-2 and TRBJ2-4; 12 nucleotides line up with TRBD2. Losses at the gene ends were 5 bases for V and 6 bases for J; bases not matched to a gene: 5. The CDR3 is 15 amino acids. Germline CDR1 SGHTA, CDR2 FQGNSA. CDR3 protein: CASSRSTSGRNIQYF. The CDR3 DNA is TGTGCCAGCAGCCGTTCGACTAGCGGGAGAAACATTCAGTACTTC. Based on the CDR3 plus reference TRBV7-2 and TRBJ2-4, the full variable domain is GAGVSQSPSNKVTEKGKDVELRCDPISGHTALYWYRQSLGQGLEFLIYFQGNSAPDKSGLPSDRFSAERTGGSVSTLTIQRTQQEDSAVYLCASSRSTSGRNIQYFGAGTRLSVL.

The count of this clone is one. The chain combines TRBV4-1 with TRBJ2-1; 8 bases match TRBD2. This CDR3 is 15 amino acids long. V shed 3 bases, J shed 4 bases, and the junction held 5 bases outside the gene matches. Germline V gene data show CDR1 as MGHRA and CDR2 as YSYEKL. CDR3 bases: TGCGCCAGCAGCCAGCCCAGCGGGGGATACAATGAGCAGTTCTTC. This codes for CASSQPSGGYNEQFF.

V is TRBV4-2 and J is TRBJ1-3, with D uncertain. Germline-derived CDR1 and CDR2 are LGHNA and YNFKEQ. CDR3 length: 15 amino acids. Trimming removed 5 bases from V and 0 bases from J, with 11 bases in between. The DNA of the CDR3 is TGTGCCAGCAGCAAACCTGGGAGCTCTGGAAACACCATATATTTT. It is translated as CASSKPGSSGNTIYF.

V and J are TRBV7-2 and TRBJ2-3; D remains unclear. The germline V and J ends were trimmed by 3 bases and 0 bases, with 7 bases remaining between them. From germline, CDR1 is SGHTA and CDR2 FQGNSA. CDR3 length: 14 amino acids. CDR3 in DNA: TGTGCCAGCAGCTTGGGCCATAGCACAGATACGCAGTATTTT. This sequence encodes CASSLGHSTDTQYF.

This chain joins TRBV27 and TRBJ1-1, with D perhaps matching TRBD1 (6 bases). Germline values: CDR1 MNHEY, CDR2 SMNVEV (reference sequence). The germline V and J ends were trimmed by 6 bases and 1 base, with 15 bases remaining between them. CDR3 length: 15 residues. The CDR3 DNA is TGTGCCAGCAGGTTTGGGGGCAGCCAGAACACTGAAGCTTTCTTT. Translating gives CASRFGGSQNTEAFF.

The CDR3 reads CASSSGTSGTREQYF. In DNA form, the CDR3 reads TGTGCCAGCAGCTCCGGGACTAGCGGGACCCGGGAGCAGTACTTC. The chain recombines TRBV5-4 with TRBJ2-7; 13 nucleotides line up with TRBD2. J gave up 7 bases and V 3 bases, and 7 bases lay outside the gene matches. Germline V CDR1 and CDR2: SGHNT, YYREEE (reference sequence). The CDR3 is 15 amino acids. Variable domain in full (rest from reference TRBV5-4 and TRBJ2-7): ETGVTQSPTHLIKTRGQQVTLRCSSQSGHNTVSWYQQALGQGPQFIFQYYREEENGRGNFPPRFSGLQFPNYSSELNVNALELDDSALYLCASSSGTSGTREQYFGPGTRLTVT.

This clone was counted between two and nine times. This rearrangement joins TRBV2 to TRBJ1-2; D is possibly TRBD1 (5 bases). Germline V CDR1 and CDR2: SNHLY, FYNNEI. CDR3 length: 13 amino acids. The V end lost 10 bases, the J end lost 1 base, and 13 bases lay between the germline ends. CDR3 region: CAMTEGLNYGYTF. The CDR3 DNA is TGTGCCATGACGGAGGGGCTTAACTATGGCTACACCTTC.

The chain has TRBV2 and TRBJ1-1; D uncertain. CDR3 length equals 12 residues. V lost 5 bases to trimming and J lost 6 bases, with 10 bases between them. In germline, CDR1 is SNHLY, CDR2 FYNNEI. The CDR3 protein is CASSRLAAEAFF. The CDR3 DNA reads as TGTGCCAGCAGTCGTCTAGCGGCTGAAGCTTTCTTT. Drawing the rest from reference TRBV2 and TRBJ1-1, the complete variable domain is EPEVTQTPSHQVTQMGQEVILRCVPISNHLYFYWYRQILGQKVEFLVSFYNNEISEKSEIFDDQFSVERPDGSNFTLKIRSTKLEDSAMYFCASSRLAAEAFFGQGTRLTVV.

CDR3 in DNA: TGTGCCACCAGTGACCAGGGACAGGCCACAGATACGCAGTATTTT. Protein: CATSDQGQATDTQYF. This chain joins TRBV24-1 and TRBJ2-3, with 8 positions matching TRBD1. Per germline, CDR1 KGHDR and CDR2 SFDVKD. There are 15 residues in the CDR3. The V gene end was trimmed by 4 bases and the J gene end by 2 bases; junction bases not matched to a gene: 4.

The CDR3 here is CASLRTGGPEAFF. Written as DNA, the CDR3 is TGTGCCAGTCTTCGGACAGGGGGCCCTGAAGCTTTCTTT. The J gene is TRBJ1-1, the V gene TRBV19; TRBD1 matches 11 bases. V lost 8 bases and J lost 6; bases outside the gene matches: 5. The CDR3 consists of 13 residues. Germline V gene sequence: CDR1 LNHDA, CDR2 SQIVND (reference sequence).

This clone was picked up one time. The V and J genes are TRBV7-8 and TRBJ1-5, with 12 positions matching TRBD1. V gave up 5 bases and J gave up 3 bases; unmatched junction bases: 5. The CDR3 has 16 residues. Per the germline V gene, CDR1 is SGHVS and CDR2 is FQNEAQ. CDR3 region: CASSKGTGGINQPQHF. The CDR3 nucleotides read TGTGCCAGCAGCAAAGGGACAGGGGGCATCAATCAGCCCCAGCATTTT.

CDR3 region: CASSRPTSGAGELFF. The CDR3 DNA reads TGCGCCAGCAGCCGACCCACTAGCGGGGCCGGGGAGCTGTTTTTT. The chain couples TRBV5-1 to TRBJ2-2; 10 bases are shared with TRBD2. CDR1 is SGHRS and CDR2 is YFSETQ in the germline V gene. With V trimmed by 4 bases and J by 6 bases, 6 bases remained unmatched. The CDR3 totals 15 residues.

The chain links TRBV7-6 to TRBJ2-6; 9 nucleotides align to TRBD1. This CDR3 spans 17 amino acids. Losses at the gene ends were 5 bases for V and 4 bases for J; bases not matched to a gene: 9. Looked up from germline, CDR1 is SGHVS and CDR2 is FNYEAQ. The CDR3 bases are TGTGCCAGCAGCCTAGGGACAGGGACTACCGGGGCCAACGTCCTGACTTTC. As protein: CASSLGTGTTGANVLTF.

A single count supports this clone. This chain links TRBV14 with TRBJ2-2; possible D gene TRBD2, 6 bases. CDR1 and CDR2 from the germline V gene are SGHDN and FVKESK. Trimming shortened V by 0 bases and J by 2 bases, and 16 bases separated the two germline ends. The CDR3 spans 18 residues. The CDR3 here is CASSQDILGLSNTGELFF. DNA for the CDR3: TGTGCCAGCAGCCAAGATATCCTGGGACTTTCTAACACCGGGGAGCTGTTTTTT.

The chain carries TRBV9 and TRBJ1-4; D gene ambiguous. Trimming took 3 bases from V and 6 from J, leaving 6 bases between them. The CDR3 totals 12 residues. Germline V gene data show CDR1 as SGDLS and CDR2 as YYNGEE. CDR3 sequence (DNA): TGTGCCAGCAGCGCCGGGGATGAAAAACTGTTTTTT. Amino acid sequence: CASSAGDEKLFF.

The chain combines TRBV2 with TRBJ2-7, with 7 positions matching TRBD1. The ends lost 9 bases at V and 6 bases at J; junction bases unmatched: 8. The germline gives CDR1 SNHLY, CDR2 FYNNEI. This CDR3 comprises 12 residues. The DNA of the CDR3 is TGTGCCAGATCTGAGGGGGCGGGCGAGCAGTACGTC. Translating it yields CARSEGAGEQYV.

This clone was seen only a few times. J is TRBJ1-2 and V is TRBV19; 10 positions agree with TRBD1. This CDR3 is 15 amino acids long. V shed 5 bases and J 8 bases; nucleotides not matched to a gene: 11. The V gene's germline CDR1 is LNHDA and CDR2 SQIVND (reference sequence). The CDR3 nucleotides are TGTGCCAGTAGTGCGTCCGGGACAGGGGAACAAGGCTACACCTTC. Protein sequence: CASSASGTGEQGYTF.